Listed below are T cell receptor beta chains from one sample, sequenced in a study of long-term antiretroviral therapy in people with HIV. This table comes from immunoSEQ multiplex PCR, and its TCRdb copy is limited to in-frame clones, with some not included. The table includes about 22,000 clones, around nine tenths detected once. The starting material was unsorted PBMCs, obtained 2.3 years after starting antiretroviral therapy. Receptors originate from a man in his fifties or sixties with HIV. Each CDR3 is given with its conserved first and last residue. A D gene is named only where the DNA matches it firmly. Clone size is shown for a subset of rows, as once, few, many or a class of expanded clone.

>14|.|TRBV5-1|TRBJ2-7|.
CASSRNDRLDEQYF
TGCGCCAGCAGCCGAAACGACAGACTAGACGAGCAGTACTTC
>15|.|TRBV2|TRBJ1-1|TRBD1
CASSQGRTGGTEAFF
TGTGCCAGCAGTCAAGGGAGGACAGGGGGTACTGAAGCTTTCTTT
>15|.|TRBV9|TRBJ2-5|.
CASSVAAGVQETQYF
TGTGCCAGCAGCGTAGCAGCAGGGGTTCAAGAGACCCAGTACTTC
>14|once|TRBV7-9|TRBJ1-4|.
CASSFTAGVEKLFF
TGTGCCAGCAGCTTCACGGCGGGGGTTGAAAAACTGTTTTTT
>14|.|TRBV21-1|TRBJ1-1|.
CASSKPRGNTEAFF
TGTGCCAGCAGCAAACCCCGCGGGAACACTGAAGCTTTCTTT
>18|.|TRBV11-2|TRBJ1-2|.
CASSSDPRTTYFNYGYTF
TGTGCCAGCAGCTCCGATCCCCGAACCACCTACTTTAACTATGGCTACACCTTC
>19|.|TRBV18|TRBJ1-1|.
CASSPGAAGSMTGNTEAFF
TGTGCCAGCTCACCGGGTGCCGCGGGTAGTATGACAGGGAACACTGAAGCTTTCTTT
>15|.|TRBV15|TRBJ1-1|.
CATSSSSSWNTEAFF
TGTGCCACCAGCAGCTCCTCCAGTTGGAACACTGAAGCTTTCTTT
>15|.|TRBV2|TRBJ2-7|TRBD2
CASSGEGFGDDEQYF
TGTGCCAGCAGTGGGGAGGGTTTCGGGGACGACGAGCAGTACTTC
>17|.|TRBV11-3|TRBJ2-3|TRBD2
CASSLGLAGGRADTQYF
TGTGCCAGCAGCCTAGGACTAGCGGGGGGCCGGGCAGATACGCAGTATTTT
>16|.|TRBV7-2|TRBJ2-1|.
CASSLFRGATGNEQFF
TGTGCCAGCAGTCTTTTTCGGGGGGCCACCGGGAATGAGCAGTTCTTC
>13|.|TRBV19|TRBJ2-7|TRBD1
CASSVGTGGEQYF
TGTGCCAGTAGTGTCGGGACAGGTGGGGAGCAGTACTTC
>15|.|TRBV7-3|TRBJ1-1|TRBD1
CASSLMSGGITEAFF
TGTGCCAGCAGCTTAATGTCAGGGGGCATCACTGAAGCTTTCTTT
>14|.|TRBV6-5|TRBJ2-7|.
CASSYSRGTYEQYF
TGTGCCAGCAGCTACTCCAGGGGTACCTACGAGCAGTACTTC
>13|.|TRBV5-8|TRBJ1-1|.
CASSLGGHTEAFF
TGTGCCAGCAGCTTGGGGGGGCACACTGAAGCTTTCTTT
>14|.|TRBV11-2|TRBJ1-2|.
CASSLEQRNYGYTF
TGTGCCAGCAGCTTAGAACAAAGGAACTATGGCTACACCTTC
>14|.|TRBV2|TRBJ1-5|.
CASSDGGGYQPQHF
TGTGCCAGCAGTGACGGGGGGGGCTATCAGCCCCAGCATTTT
>13|.|TRBV14|TRBJ1-1|TRBD1
CASSQAPTGQAFF
TGTGCCAGCAGCCAGGCTCCGACAGGGCAAGCTTTCTTT
>15|.|TRBV13|TRBJ2-1|TRBD2
CASSLAGGDYNEQFF
TGTGCCAGCAGCTTGGCGGGAGGGGACTACAATGAGCAGTTCTTC
>15|.|TRBV6-6|TRBJ1-4|.
CASSRDWGGGEKLFF
TGTGCCAGCAGCCGGGATTGGGGTGGAGGTGAAAAACTGTTTTTT
>18|once|TRBV7-9|TRBJ2-3|TRBD2
CASSLATTSGVSTDTQYF
TGTGCCAGCAGCTTAGCGACGACTAGCGGGGTGAGCACAGATACGCAGTATTTT
>18|.|TRBV11-1|TRBJ2-1|.
CASSFGAGIISSYNEQFF
TGTGCCAGCAGCTTTGGCGCAGGGATAATTAGCTCCTACAATGAGCAGTTCTTC
>15|.|TRBV5-1|TRBJ2-7|TRBD1
CASSSGTGGVYEQYF
TGCGCCAGCAGCTCCGGGACAGGGGGCGTCTACGAGCAGTACTTC